This TCR beta chain was retrieved from a study of shared clonotypes between healthy human individuals. Study results and caveats: Generally, naive subsets came out with larger estimated richness than memory subsets.

The V gene lost 4 bases and the J gene lost 0 bases, with 12 bases spanning the gap. Germline V gene lookup returns CDR1 MNHEY and CDR2 SVGAGI. CDR3 length equals 15 residues. On this clone itself: Its antigen is not identified.

The data were produced by immunoSEQ multiplex PCR, yet TCRdb's version contains in-frame clones alone and is incomplete. There are more than 850,000 clones in the sample; 75% to 80% occur only once, and approximately 0.5% lies in the top ten. This chain connects TRBV6-5 to TRBJ1-2; no definite D call. Sequenced input: memory CD4+ T cells from PBMCs. The sample's subset: CD45RA-negative fraction. The sequence was collected from a man between 18 and 35 years old in good health. Some clones in this sample may be carry-over from other donors' samples. The CDR3 DNA reads TGTGCCAGCAGTTTGGAAAGGGCCACTAACTATGGCTACACCTTC. Amino acid sequence: CASSLERATNYGYTF.